This T cell receptor beta chain was profiled in a study of blood T cell repertoires in COVID-19. About the study: Samples taken during acute and convalescent COVID-19 were collected in the United States, Italy and Spain. T cells, B-cell-depleted T cells, or PBMCs provided the cDNA or gDNA that served as material.

V was pared by 4 bases and J by 6 bases, with 12 bases between. The CDR3 consists of 13 residues. Per the germline V gene, CDR1 is SGHTA and CDR2 is FQGNSA. Per the original data handling: Reference gene primer amplification yielded estimated nucleated cell counts. Here immunoSEQ multiplex PCR was the method, and the copy in TCRdb shows in-frame clones only, minus some. That table supplies the V and J calls and clone size; D and trimming were determined from the DNA. The profile covers around 150,000 clones, with about four fifths appearing a single time and roughly 3.5% taken by the ten largest. The sequence derives from a woman of 80 years or more with acute or convalescent COVID-19. The source material was peripheral blood. V is TRBV7-2 and J is TRBJ1-2, with D possibly TRBD1 on 5 matching bases. The chain's CDR3 is CASSWRGTDGYTF. CDR3 DNA sequence: TGTGCCAGCAGCTGGCGGGGGACGGATGGCTACACCTTC.